These 9 T cell receptor beta chains share one sample of origin, sequenced in a study of graft-versus-host responses after intestinal transplantation (dated by TCRdb to the early 2020s). The library was built by means of the immunoSEQ multiplex PCR assay. Entries here come from immuneACCESS through TCRdb and include only in-frame sequences with V and J called. Some clones fail to appear in such tables; in the studies checked, an unresolved V gene covers under half of the shortfall, and the cause of the remainder is unknown. The sample includes over 15,000 clones, with around 70% observed a single time. The ten largest clones capture around 3.6% of the sample. Dithiothreitol, EDTA incubations and collagenase D digestion were used to isolate intraepithelial and lamina propria lymphocytes from graft specimens. The sample here was ileum tissue, taken 14 days after transplant. The receptors shown here come from a human patient who received an intestinal transplant, so some T cells may come from the graft donor.

The chain couples TRBV11-2 to TRBJ2-5, with 7 bases aligning to TRBD1. The CDR3 contains 15 residues. The germline V gene encodes CDR1 SGHAT and CDR2 FQNNGV. The V gene end was trimmed by 3 bases and the J gene end by 2 bases; junction bases not matched to a gene: 6. The CDR3 DNA reads as TGTGCCAGCAGCTTGGGACAGTCTACACAAGAGACCCAGTACTTC. It specifies CASSLGQSTQETQYF.

The rearrangement joins TRBV6-5 to TRBJ2-1, with 11 bases that match TRBD2. Losses at the gene ends were 2 bases for V and 9 bases for J; bases not matched to a gene: 6. In germline, CDR1 is MNHEY, CDR2 SVGAGI. This CDR3 region has 15 residues. In DNA form, the CDR3 reads TGTGCCAGCAGTTACGCTCTAGCGGGGGGCACTGAGCAGTTCTTC. Its protein is CASSYALAGGTEQFF.

The chain has TRBV5-4 and TRBJ2-7; no reliable D call. Germline V gene lookup returns CDR1 SGHNT and CDR2 YYREEE (reference sequence). Trimming left V 3 bases short and J 0 bases short, with 7 bases between. The CDR3 length is 13 residues. CDR3 in DNA: TGTGCCAGCAGCTGGAGAGGCTCCTACGAGCAGTACTTC. It yields the protein CASSWRGSYEQYF.

The chain recombines TRBV9 with TRBJ1-1, with 7 bases fitting TRBD1. In germline, CDR1 is SGDLS, CDR2 YYNGEE. The CDR3 spans 14 residues. V shed 4 bases and J 5 bases; nucleotides not matched to a gene: 8. The CDR3 coding sequence is TGTGCCAGCAGCCCGACGACAGGGAAAACTGAAGCTTTCTTT. It is translated as CASSPTTGKTEAFF.

The rearrangement joins TRBV28 to TRBJ1-2; the D is unclear. CDR1 and CDR2 (germline): MDHEN, SYDVKM. The CDR3 loop spans 14 amino acids. Trimming left V 1 base short and J 3 bases short, with 9 bases between. CDR3 sequence (DNA): TGTGCCAGCAGTTTATTCAGATGGGACTATGGCTACACCTTC. Protein: CASSLFRWDYGYTF.

The V call is TRBV28, the J call TRBJ1-1; 7 positions agree with TRBD1. The CDR3 length is 15 residues. The V segment lost 5 bases and the J segment 0 bases; nucleotides outside the gene matches: 6. Looked up from germline, CDR1 is MDHEN and CDR2 is SYDVKM. CDR3 residues: CASSAGTALNTEAFF. CDR3 nucleotides: TGTGCCAGCAGTGCCGGGACAGCTTTGAACACTGAAGCTTTCTTT.

The chain recombines TRBV13 with TRBJ2-3; D gene unclear. Trimming took off 5 bases at V and 0 bases at J, with 9 bases between the two ends. This CDR3 region has 14 residues. Per the germline V gene, CDR1 is PRHDT and CDR2 is FYEKMQ (reference sequence). The CDR3 spells CASSPRGSTDTQYF. DNA for the CDR3: TGTGCCAGCAGCCCGCGCGGTAGCACAGATACGCAGTATTTT. Full variable domain (remainder filled in from reference TRBV13 and TRBJ2-3): AAGVIQSPRHLIKEKRETATLKCYPIPRHDTVYWYQQGPGQDPQFLISFYEKMQSDKGSIPDRFSAQQFSDYHSELNMSSLELGDSALYFCASSPRGSTDTQYFGPGTRLTVL.

This clone is categorized as medium-sized (0.01 to 0.1%). The V call is TRBV11-2, the J call TRBJ2-7; D gene ambiguous. This CDR3 has 14 amino acids. V lost 1 base and J lost 0, with 7 bases in between. In germline, CDR1 is SGHAT, CDR2 FQNNGV. The CDR3, as DNA: TGTGCCAGCAGCTTAGCGGGCCCCTCCTACGAGCAGTACTTC. It encodes CASSLAGPSYEQYF.

The sample holds one count of this clone. The chain is built from TRBV6-5 and TRBJ2-1, with D possibly called TRBD1 or TRBD2 (6 bases each). Trimming removed 2 bases at V and 5 bases at J, with 16 bases between. The CDR3 is 16 residues long. From germline, CDR1 is MNHEY and CDR2 SVGAGI. The CDR3 spells CASSYQVGGRDNEQFF. Written as DNA, the CDR3 is TGTGCCAGCAGTTACCAGGTTGGGGGGCGGGACAATGAGCAGTTCTTC.